Given below is one TCR beta chain in context. Its antigen is as yet unknown. This sample was taken from a study of cytomegalovirus exposure and HLA in healthy donors. 13 Jbeta primers and 60 Vbeta primers were used for the PCR. Produced via immunoSEQ multiplex PCR; TCRdb's table is partial and in-frame only. The sample consists of 120,000 to 150,000 clones, around 79% of them appearing once. Findings and limits, study-wide: Donor immune exposure was known only as CMV serostatus.

The sequenced sample was PBMCs. The receptor was derived from a woman between 35 and 50 years old in good health and CMV-seropositive.

CDR3 sequence reads: CASSEQGDSPLHF. The CDR3 DNA sequence: TGCGCCAGCAGTGAGCAGGGTGACTCACCCCTCCACTTT. This chain connects TRBV10-2 to TRBJ1-6, with D possibly matching TRBD1 (5 bases). The germline V gene encodes CDR1 WSHSY and CDR2 SAAADI. Trimming stripped 2 bases from V and 10 bases from J, with 9 bases between. The CDR3 has 13 amino acids.